This TCR beta chain was sequenced in a study of shared clonotypes between healthy human individuals. Study-wide context: CD4 naive and CD4 memory each took three plates per donor, while CD8 naive took two and CD8 memory one. Notes on the study in general: Relative to memory subsets, naive subsets generally showed larger estimated richness. Sharing of clonotypes among donors was expected to vary with sequencing depth.

Note on this clone: Its specificity is unknown. Within the sample, other DNA sequences also encode this same CDR3.

Naive CD8 isolation took CD45RO-negative cells positively selected for CCR7 and excluded terminally differentiated effector memory CD45RA+ cells. The ends were cut back, 4 bases at V and 0 bases at J, with 4 bases in the middle. Germline values: CDR1 PRHDT, CDR2 FYEKMQ (reference sequence). CDR3 length: 12 residues. TCRdb's copy holds only in-frame clones and misses some; the assay was immunoSEQ multiplex PCR. Of some 2 million clones in the sample, approximately 95% were seen once. The sample consisted of naive CD8+ T cells sorted from blood. This TCR was sampled from a man between 18 and 35 years old in good health. This sequence joins TRBV13 and TRBJ2-7; D unclear. This chain's CDR3 is CASSSSSYEQYF. In DNA, the CDR3 is TGTGCCAGCAGCTCATCCTCCTACGAGCAGTACTTC.